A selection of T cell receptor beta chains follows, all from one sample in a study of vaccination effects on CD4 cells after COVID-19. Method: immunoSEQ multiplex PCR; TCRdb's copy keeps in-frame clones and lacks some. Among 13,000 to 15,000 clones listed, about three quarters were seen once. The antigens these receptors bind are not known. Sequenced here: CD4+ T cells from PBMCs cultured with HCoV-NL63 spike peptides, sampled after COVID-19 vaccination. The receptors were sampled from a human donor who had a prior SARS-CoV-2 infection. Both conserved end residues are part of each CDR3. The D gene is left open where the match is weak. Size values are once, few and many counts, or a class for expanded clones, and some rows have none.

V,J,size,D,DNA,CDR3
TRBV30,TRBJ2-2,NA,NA,TGTGCCTGGAGTGTACTAGGTCCCGGGGAGCTGTTTTTT,CAWSVLGPGELFF
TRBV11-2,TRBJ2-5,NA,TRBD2,TGTGCCAGCAGCTTAGGGATGACTAGCGGGGGACTAGAGACCCAGTACTTC,CASSLGMTSGGLETQYF
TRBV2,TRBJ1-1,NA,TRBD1,TGTGCCTTGGGGACAGACGTTTTTCCTGAAGCTTTCTTT,CALGTDVFPEAFF
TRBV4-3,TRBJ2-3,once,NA,TGCGCCAGCAGCCAAGATCATTTCACAGATACGCAGTATTTT,CASSQDHFTDTQYF
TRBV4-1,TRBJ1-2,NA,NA,TGCGCCAGCAGCCAAGACAATGGGCAGGCGATAAACTATGGCTACACCTTC,CASSQDNGQAINYGYTF
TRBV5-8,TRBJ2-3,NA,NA,TGTGCCAGCAGCTTAACTGTTGATACGCAGTATTTT,CASSLTVDTQYF
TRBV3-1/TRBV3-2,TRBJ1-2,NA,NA,TGTGCCAGCAGCCAAGTAAATAGCTTTTGGCAGGGGATTGGGGTTGGCGGCTACACCTTC,CASSQVNSFWQGIGVGGYTF
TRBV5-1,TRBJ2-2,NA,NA,TGCGCCAGCAGCTGGAGCGGGAACACCGGGGAGCTGTTTTTT,CASSWSGNTGELFF
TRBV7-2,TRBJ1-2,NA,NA,TGTGCCAGCAGCTTAACTTCGTCGGTTGGTTATGGCTACACCTTC,CASSLTSSVGYGYTF
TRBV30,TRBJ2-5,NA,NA,TGTGCCTGGAGTCCAGGACAGTACCAAGAGACCCAGTACTTC,CAWSPGQYQETQYF
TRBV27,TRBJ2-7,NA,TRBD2,TGTGCCAGCAGTTACCGGCAGAACTCAGCGGGAGGGCCCTACGAGCAGTACTTC,CASSYRQNSAGGPYEQYF
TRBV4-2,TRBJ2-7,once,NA,TGTGCCAGCAGCCCTACGAGACTGAGGTCCTACGAGCAGTACTTC,CASSPTRLRSYEQYF
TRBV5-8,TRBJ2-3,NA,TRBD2,TGTGCCAGCAGCTCAGGGACTAGCGGGGTAGATACGCAGTATTTT,CASSSGTSGVDTQYF
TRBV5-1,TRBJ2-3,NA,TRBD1,TGCGCCAGCAGCATCGGACAGGGGGCGTATTCTAGCACAGATACGCAGTATTTT,CASSIGQGAYSSTDTQYF
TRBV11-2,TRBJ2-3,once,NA,TGTGCCAGCAGTCGAGGGACGATACGCACAGATACGCAGTATTTT,CASSRGTIRTDTQYF
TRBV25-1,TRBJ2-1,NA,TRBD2,TGTGCCCGCGGCGGGGGTTACAATGAGCAGTTCTTC,CARGGGYNEQFF
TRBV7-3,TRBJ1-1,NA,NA,TGTGCCAGCAGCTTAAACAGGGACACTGAAGCTTTCTTT,CASSLNRDTEAFF
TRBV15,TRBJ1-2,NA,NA,TGTGCCACCAGCGCTCGGACGGTGAACTATGGCTACACCTTC,CATSARTVNYGYTF
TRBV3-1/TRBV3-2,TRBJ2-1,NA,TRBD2,TGTGCCAGCAGCCGGGGACTAGCGGGAAACAATGAGCAGTTCTTC,CASSRGLAGNNEQFF
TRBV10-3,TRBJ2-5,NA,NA,TGTGCCATCAGCCAGACCGGAGGGGAGACCCAGTACTTC,CAISQTGGETQYF
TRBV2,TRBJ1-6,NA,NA,TGTGCCAGCGCCGTCTTGGGCTCCTATAATTCACCCCTCCACTTT,CASAVLGSYNSPLHF
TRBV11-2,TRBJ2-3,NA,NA,TGTGCCAGCACCTTAGGGGGGACAGATACGCAGTATTTT,CASTLGGTDTQYF
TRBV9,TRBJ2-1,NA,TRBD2,TGTGCCAGCAGCGTAGGCGCGGGAGGGCTCGATGAGCAGTTCTTC,CASSVGAGGLDEQFF
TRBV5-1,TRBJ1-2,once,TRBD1,TGCGCCAGCAGCCACGGGACAGACTATGGCTACACCTTC,CASSHGTDYGYTF
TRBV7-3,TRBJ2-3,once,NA,TGTGCCAGCAGCTTTACTTTCGCAGATACGCAGTATTTT,CASSFTFADTQYF
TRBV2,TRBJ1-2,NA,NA,TGTGCCAGCAGAGAAGACGGATTCTATGGCTACACCTTC,CASREDGFYGYTF
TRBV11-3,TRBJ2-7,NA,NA,TGTGCCAGCAGCGTTTTAGGGGTTGGCGAGCAGTACTTC,CASSVLGVGEQYF
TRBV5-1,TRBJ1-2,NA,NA,TGCGCCAGCAGCTTACAAACAGGGACCTCCTATGGCTACACCTTC,CASSLQTGTSYGYTF
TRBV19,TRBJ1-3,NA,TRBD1,TGTGCCAGTAGTATTTCCCCGGGACAGGGGGCGTGGGGAAACACCATATATTTT,CASSISPGQGAWGNTIYF
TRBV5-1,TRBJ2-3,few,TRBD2,TGCGCCGCCAAGGAAGGCGGGGGGTCCACAGATACGCAGTATTTT,CAAKEGGGSTDTQYF
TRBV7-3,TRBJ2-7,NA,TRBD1,TGTGCCAGCTCCAGGGGGCTCCACTACGAGCAGTACTTC,CASSRGLHYEQYF
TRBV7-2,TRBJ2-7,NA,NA,TGTGCCAGCAGCACCTCATCCGTAAATTCCTACGAGCAGTACTTC,CASSTSSVNSYEQYF
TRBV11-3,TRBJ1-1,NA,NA,TGTGCCAGCAGCTCGCGGGGGGTTTGGAACACTGAAGCTTTCTTT,CASSSRGVWNTEAFF
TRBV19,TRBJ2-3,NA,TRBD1,TGTGCCAGTAGTGGCTGGTACCGGGACAGGGTAGATGCAGATACGCAGTATTTT,CASSGWYRDRVDADTQYF
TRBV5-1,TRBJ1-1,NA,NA,TGCGCCAGCAGCCTAGTCCCAGCGGCTGAAGCTTTCTTT,CASSLVPAAEAFF
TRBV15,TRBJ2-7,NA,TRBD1,TGTGCCACCAGCAGAGTGGGGGACAGGTCCTACGAGCAGTACTTC,CATSRVGDRSYEQYF
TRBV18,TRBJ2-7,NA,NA,TGTGCCAGCTCAAATCAGAACTACGAGCAGTACTTC,CASSNQNYEQYF
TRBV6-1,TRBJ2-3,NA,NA,TGTGCCAGCAGTGAAGGTAACACAGATACGCAGTATTTT,CASSEGNTDTQYF
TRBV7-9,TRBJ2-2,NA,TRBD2,TGTGCCAGCAGACTAGCGGGTAACACCGGGGAGCTGTTTTTT,CASRLAGNTGELFF
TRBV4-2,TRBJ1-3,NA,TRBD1,TGTGCCAGCAGCCAAGAGGGGACAGACTCTGGAAACACCATATATTTT,CASSQEGTDSGNTIYF
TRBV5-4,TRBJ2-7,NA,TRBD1,TGTGCCAGCAGCTTGGCCGGACAGGGGCTCCTTCGATCGAGCGAGCAGTACTTC,CASSLAGQGLLRSSEQYF
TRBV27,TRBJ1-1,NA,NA,TGTGCCAGCAGTTTCCTTCGGACAGCCATGGGGACTGAAGCTTTCTTT,CASSFLRTAMGTEAFF
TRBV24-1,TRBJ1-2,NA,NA,TGTGCCACCAGTGAAAATAACTATGGCTACACCTTC,CATSENNYGYTF